Detailed here is one T cell receptor (beta chain). Its specificity is not known. V was cut by 5 bases and J by 7 bases, with 17 bases left in between. CDR1 and CDR2 (germline): MNHEY, SVGAGI. The CDR3 has 14 residues. The sample is drawn from a study of T cells in localized non-small cell lung cancer. TCRdb's copy holds only in-frame clones and misses some; the assay was immunoSEQ multiplex PCR. The sample includes around 35,000 clones, about 80% of them seen just once. Study results and limitations: Higher blood T cell density went with longer overall survival. Measurement of T cell clonality placed uninvolved adjacent lung highest, above the level in tumor. Appearances in adjacent lung were noted for a median 57 of the top 100 tumor clones.

The receptor's source is a male donor older than 55 with stage III squamous cell lung carcinoma. The chain employs TRBV6-5 and TRBJ1-1; D not certain. The starting material was peripheral blood, obtained before any cancer treatment. The CDR3 loop reads CASSTTGHEVEAFF. The CDR3 region has the DNA TGTGCCAGCAGTACAACCGGGCATGAGGTTGAAGCTTTCTTT.